A selection of T cell receptor beta chains follows, all from one sample in a study of T-cell reconstitution after alpha-beta-depleted transplantation in children. One entry per CDR3 protein results from TCRdb running MiXCR on the PCR reads. Here the sample spans approximately 400,000 distinct CDR3 sequences, 11% being singletons. The material was PBMCs from the stem cell graft donor, obtained from the stem cell graft. All receptors come from a human donor who donated a stem cell graft to a child with acute myeloid leukemia. CDR3s include the opening cysteine and the closing phenylalanine or tryptophan. A D gene is named only where the DNA matches it firmly. Clone size, where shown, is once, few, many, or a class for clones that have expanded.

CDR3aa	CDR3nt	j_gene	d_gene	v_gene	len	abundance
CASSYGQGTNQPQHF	TGTGCCAGCAGTTACGGACAGGGGACGAATCAGCCCCAGCATTTT	TRBJ1-5	TRBD1	TRBV6-2/TRBV6-3	15	.
CSAIHSLSNEQYF	TGCAGTGCAATCCACAGCCTCTCCAACGAGCAGTACTTC	TRBJ2-7	.	TRBV20-1	13	.
CASSSGQPWETQYF	TGTGCCAGCAGCTCAGGACAGCCTTGGGAGACCCAGTACTTC	TRBJ2-5	.	TRBV5-5	14	few
CSARATGQGYEQYF	TGCAGTGCTAGAGCCACGGGACAGGGCTACGAGCAGTACTTC	TRBJ2-7	TRBD1	TRBV20-1	14	.
CSVESGAPPDTQYF	TGCAGCGTTGAGTCTGGGGCCCCACCGGATACGCAGTATTTT	TRBJ2-3	.	TRBV29-1	14	many
CSAPGTGITEAFF	TGCAGTGCCCCCGGGACAGGGATCACTGAAGCTTTCTTT	TRBJ1-1	TRBD1	TRBV20-1	13	.
CATSDPRTSGSPPYTDTQYF	TGTGCCACCAGTGATCCCCGGACTAGCGGGAGCCCCCCCTACACAGATACGCAGTATTTT	TRBJ2-3	TRBD2	TRBV24-1	20	.
CSAIGVRDEQYF	TGCAGTGCTATAGGAGTCAGGGACGAGCAGTACTTC	TRBJ2-7	.	TRBV20-1	12	.
CASSSGVWEQYF	TGTGCCAGCAGCTCAGGAGTCTGGGAGCAGTACTTC	TRBJ2-7	.	TRBV7-9	12	.
CASSYGLAGAYNEQFF	TGTGCCAGCAGTTACGGGCTAGCGGGGGCCTACAATGAGCAGTTCTTC	TRBJ2-1	TRBD2	TRBV6-5	16	few
CASSYSWGDYEQYF	TGTGCCAGCAGTTACTCGTGGGGCGACTACGAGCAGTACTTC	TRBJ2-7	.	TRBV6-5	14	many
CSARAASYEQYF	TGCAGTGCTAGAGCAGCCTCCTACGAGCAGTACTTC	TRBJ2-7	.	TRBV20-1	12	few
CASSVDLNTEAFF	TGTGCCAGCAGCGTCGATCTGAACACTGAAGCTTTCTTT	TRBJ1-1	.	TRBV5-5	13	many
CASSFVAQGQPQHF	TGTGCCAGCAGTTTTGTTGCGCAGGGGCAGCCCCAGCATTTT	TRBJ1-5	.	TRBV12-3/TRBV12-4	14	few